The entry below describes one T cell receptor beta chain. The target antigen is unknown. These data originate in a study of T cells in Graves' hyperthyroidism and ophthalmopathy. Notes on the study in general: A 13 V-J signature model discriminated ophthalmopathy versus stable hyperthyroidism. Most clonotypes that expanded in the thyroid above 0.001 also showed up in blood.

Per the germline V gene, CDR1 is SGHTA and CDR2 is FQGNSA. CDR3 length: 18 residues. Unmatched junction bases numbered 6, after V lost 1 base and J lost 0 bases. RNA transcripts were the template for amplifying TCR beta CDR3 regions. With the HTBI primer set, the TCR CDR3 went through a first round of RT-PCR. MiXCR, applied by TCRdb to the multiplex PCR reads, yields one record per CDR3 protein. The sample carries approximately 430,000 distinct CDR3 sequences, approximately 14% recorded once. Clinical Activity Scores of at least 3, NOSPECS grades of at least 4 and durations under 3 months characterized ophthalmopathy patients. The study left out patients who had uncontrolled infection, other autoimmune disease, pregnancy or lactation.

Sample: blood. The chain is built from TRBV7-2 and TRBJ2-6, with 7 positions matching TRBD1. This receptor was taken from a man younger than 35 with Graves' ophthalmopathy. This CDR3 is CASSLGPTGPSGANVLTF. The CDR3 nucleotides are TGTGCCAGCAGCTTAGGGCCGACAGGGCCCTCTGGGGCCAACGTCCTGACTTTC.